The 30 T cell receptor beta chains reported below all come from one sample, sequenced in a study of blood T cells in healthy people across ages. Primed by a sample-barcoded 5' primer and a J-beta primer mix, a second PCR proceeded for 7 to 11 cycles. TCRdb itself ran the 5' RACE reads through MiXCR, one entry per CDR3 protein. Counted here are roughly 2 million distinct CDR3 sequences, roughly 52% occurring once; the ten biggest clones make up 2% to 2.5%. Sequenced: blood. The receptors were sampled from a woman in her forties in good health.

With regard to this clonotype: Just one base apart from a much larger clone, this may be a read error. V and J are TRBV29-1 and TRBJ2-7; the D gene is possibly TRBD1 (6 bases). Per germline, CDR1 SQVTM and CDR2 ANQGSEA. The CDR3 length is 13 residues. Written as DNA, the CDR3 is TGCAGCGCTGAAGGCAGGGGCCCCTACGAGCAGTACTTC. It translates to CSAEGRGPYEQYF.

This rearrangement joins TRBV13 to TRBJ1-5, with a possible D match to TRBD1 (5 bases). Germline V CDR1 and CDR2: PRHDT, FYEKMQ (reference sequence). The CDR3 is made up of 14 amino acids. V was shortened by 5 bases and J by 6 bases, with 14 bases between the two germline ends. CDR3 protein: CASSAGRGGQPQHF. The CDR3 region has the DNA TGTGCCAGCAGCGCTGGGAGGGGCGGTCAGCCCCAGCATTTT.

The CDR3 here is CASSRNTVGYTF. The CDR3 DNA reads TGTGCCAGCAGCCGGAACACGGTTGGCTACACCTTC. The chain has TRBV11-1 and TRBJ1-2, with D unclear. The germline V and J ends were trimmed by 5 bases and 7 bases, with 11 bases remaining between them. The CDR3 has 12 amino acids. The V gene's germline CDR1 is SGHAT and CDR2 FQDESV (reference sequence).

V and J are TRBV12-5 and TRBJ1-1; D perhaps matches TRBD1 (5 bases). Germline lookup yields CDR1 LGHNT and CDR2 FRNRAP. V was pared by 7 bases and J by 6 bases, with 15 bases between. There are 13 residues in the CDR3. This CDR3 reads CASAIAGKAEAFF. CDR3 sequence (DNA): TGTGCTAGTGCTATAGCAGGGAAGGCTGAAGCTTTCTTT.

In regard to this clonotype: At one boundary the junction diverges from the germline segment, which might be a read error. This rearrangement joins TRBV7-7 to TRBJ2-5, with D perhaps assigned TRBD1 or TRBD2 (5 bases each). CDR1 and CDR2 from the germline V gene are SSHAT and FNYEAQ (reference sequence). The CDR3 is made up of 14 amino acids. Written as DNA, the CDR3 is TGTGCTAGCAGCCAATTCGGTGGGGGAGAGACCCAGTACTTC. This codes for CASSQFGGGETQYF.

CDR3 sequence: CASSLEDSGSGETQYF. As DNA, the CDR3 is TGTGCCAGCAGCTTAGAGGATTCCGGATCCGGGGAGACCCAGTACTTC. This sequence joins TRBV7-8 and TRBJ2-5; D remains unclear. V lost 1 base and J 5 bases, leaving 17 bases between the germline ends. There are 16 residues in the CDR3. In germline, CDR1 is SGHVS, CDR2 FQNEAQ. Combining the CDR3 with reference TRBV7-8 and TRBJ2-5 gives the whole variable domain GAGVSQSPRYKVAKRGQDVALRCDPISGHVSLFWYQQALGQGPEFLTYFQNEAQLDKSGLPSDRFFAERPEGSVSTLKIQRTQQEDSAVYLCASSLEDSGSGETQYFGPGTRLLVL.

This chain joins TRBV9 and TRBJ2-3, with 7 bases that match TRBD1. The germline V gene has CDR1 SGDLS and CDR2 YYNGEE. V was pared by 3 bases and J by 3 bases, with 7 bases of the junction left unmatched. The CDR3 has 15 amino acids. The CDR3 nucleotides are TGTGCCAGCAGCGACGACAGGGTAGAGACAGATACGCAGTATTTT. It is translated as CASSDDRVETDTQYF.

This clonotype was seen a handful of times. The genes are TRBV20-1 and TRBJ2-5, with D uncertain. V gave up 3 bases and J gave up 1 base, with 12 bases separating them. Germline V lookup: CDR1 DFQATT, CDR2 SNEGSKA (reference sequence). There are 14 residues in the CDR3. This CDR3 is CSASSGDTQETQYF. CDR3 DNA sequence: TGCAGTGCTAGTAGTGGGGATACCCAAGAGACCCAGTACTTC.

This clonotype showed up just a few times. V usage is TRBV21-1 and J usage is TRBJ1-4; the table's D call of TRBD1 was not tested on the DNA. TRBV21-1 is classified as a pseudogene. The CDR3 runs to 15 residues. CDR3 sequence: CASTPIRDIGEKLFF. CDR3 in DNA: TGTGCCAGCACACCCATCCGGGACATAGGGGAAAAACTGTTTTTT.

The rearrangement links TRBV20-1 to TRBJ1-5, with D possibly being TRBD1 (5 bases). Trimming cost V 3 bases and J 4 bases, with 16 bases left between them. The CDR3 covers 15 residues. CDR1 and CDR2 (germline): DFQATT, SNEGSKA (reference sequence). The DNA for the CDR3 is TGCAGTGCTAGTTCGGGGCCCACCCGAAATCAGCCCCAGCATTTT. Its protein is CSASSGPTRNQPQHF.

V and J are TRBV6-1 and TRBJ2-2; maybe TRBD1 (6 bases). This CDR3 contains 15 residues. The ends were cut back, 6 bases at V and 4 bases at J, with 15 bases in the middle. Germline values: CDR1 MNHNS, CDR2 SASEGT. DNA for the CDR3: TGTGCCAGCAGGGCTCGGACAGACATCACCGGGGAGCTGTTTTTT. As protein: CASRARTDITGELFF.

As for this clonotype: One end of the junction fails to match germline, which may point to a read error. V usage is TRBV6-5 and J usage is TRBJ2-7; 12 nucleotides line up with TRBD1. Germline lookup yields CDR1 MNHEY and CDR2 SVGAGI. This CDR3 comprises 13 residues. CDR3 sequence: CAGRDRGPYEQYF. CDR3 nucleotide sequence: TGTGCCGGCAGGGACAGGGGGCCATACGAGCAGTACTTC.

This clonotype was detected only a few times. The genes are TRBV28 and TRBJ2-7, with D perhaps assigned TRBD1 or TRBD2 (5 bases each). V dropped 5 bases and J dropped 4 bases, with 15 bases sitting between them. This CDR3 is built from 14 residues. Germline-derived CDR1 and CDR2 are MDHEN and SYDVKM. CDR3 loop: CASSDRDPPYEQYF. The CDR3 region has the DNA TGTGCCAGCAGTGACCGGGACCCGCCTTACGAGCAGTACTTC.

This chain joins TRBV6-1 and TRBJ2-7, with 7 bases lining up with TRBD1. The CDR3 length is 18 residues. CDR1 is MNHNS, CDR2 SASEGT, per germline. The J segment lost 5 bases and the V segment lost 6 bases, leaving 22 bases of the junction unmatched. DNA of the CDR3: TGTGCCAGCAGCTTCCGACCGACAGGGAGTGGGGATCGGGACGAGCAGTACTTC. Its protein is CASSFRPTGSGDRDEQYF.

This sequence joins TRBV12-3 or TRBV12-4 and TRBJ1-2; possibly TRBD1 for D (5 bases). CDR3 length: 15 amino acids. Trimming pared 2 bases from V and 3 bases from J, leaving 13 bases between. In DNA form, the CDR3 reads TGTGCCAGCAGTTTAACCATCGGGGCGGACTATGGCTACACCTTC. Protein sequence: CASSLTIGADYGYTF.

This clonotype has a handful of counts. This rearrangement joins TRBV4-1 to TRBJ2-7; D is unresolved. The V end lost 0 bases, the J end lost 4 bases, and 7 bases lay between the germline ends. The CDR3 contains 13 residues. Germline assignment: CDR1 MGHRA and CDR2 YSYEKL. The CDR3 region is CASSQEFQYEQYF. The CDR3 bases are TGCGCCAGCAGCCAAGAATTCCAATACGAGCAGTACTTC.

This clonotype was observed a few times. The rearrangement joins TRBV28 to TRBJ2-1; D unresolved. Germline CDR1 reads MDHEN; CDR2 reads SYDVKM. Between the trimmed V and J ends, which lost 7 bases and 0 bases, there was a span of 4 bases. The CDR3 runs 12 residues. This CDR3 is CASIGSYNEQFF. The CDR3 coding sequence is TGTGCCAGCATAGGCTCCTACAATGAGCAGTTCTTC. Together with reference TRBV28 and TRBJ2-1, the CDR3 gives the full variable domain: DVKVTQSSRYLVKRTGEKVFLECVQDMDHENMFWYRQDPGLGLRLIYFSYDVKMKEKGDIPEGYSVSREKKERFSLILESASTNQTSMYLCASIGSYNEQFFGPGTRLTVL.

The rearrangement uses TRBV27 and TRBJ2-3; the match to TRBD2 covers 9 bases. The CDR3 runs 16 residues. Losses at the gene ends were 2 bases for V and 5 bases for J; bases not matched to a gene: 8. Germline values: CDR1 MNHEY, CDR2 SMNVEV (reference sequence). CDR3 protein: CASSLLRGGGQDTQYF. CDR3 in DNA: TGTGCCAGCAGTTTACTGCGGGGGGGTGGGCAAGATACGCAGTATTTT.

The V gene is TRBV4-3, the J gene TRBJ2-1; D is tentatively TRBD1 or TRBD2 (5 bases each). The DNA end favors TRBJ2-7, so the J call may be wrong. The CDR3 spans 18 residues. Germline CDR1 reads LGHNA; CDR2 reads YSLEER. The CDR3 spells CASSHLSLRGHFYNEQYF. The CDR3 DNA is TGCGCCAGCAGCCACCTATCACTTCGGGGCCACTTCTACAATGAGCAGTACTTC.

This clonotype was seen a few times. The chain couples TRBV11-2 to TRBJ2-7; D is ambiguous. This CDR3 has 13 amino acids. The germline gives CDR1 SGHAT, CDR2 FQNNGV. Trimming pared 8 bases from V and 2 bases from J, leaving 13 bases between. CDR3 in DNA: TGTGCCAGCCGAAGTGGGGTCACCTACGAGCAGTACTTC. This codes for CASRSGVTYEQYF.

The V and J genes are TRBV12-3 or TRBV12-4 and TRBJ2-7, with 16 bases fitting TRBD2. V was clipped by 0 bases and J by 8 bases; unmatched bases: 16. The CDR3 runs to 20 residues. The CDR3 region has the DNA TGTGCCAGCAGTTTAGCGTCCGGGACTAGCGGGGGGGCACCGGGGTACAAGCAGTACTTC. Protein: CASSLASGTSGGAPGYKQYF.

This chain connects TRBV5-1 to TRBJ2-1, with 7 nucleotides matching TRBD2. The J segment lost 6 bases and the V segment lost 0 bases, leaving 9 bases of the junction unmatched. This CDR3 is 16 amino acids long. Germline V CDR1 and CDR2: SGHRS, YFSETQ. CDR3 in DNA: TGCGCCAGCAGCTTGGGACTAGCTACTTCAGCCAATGAGCAGTTCTTC. It codes for CASSLGLATSANEQFF.

The chain couples TRBV24-1 to TRBJ2-6; D is unclear. Trimming took 9 bases from V and 0 from J, leaving 11 bases between them. Germline CDR1 reads KGHDR; CDR2 reads SFDVKD. This CDR3 region has 15 residues. The DNA of the CDR3 is TGTGCCACCGGGCCCCGGACCTCTGGGGCCAACGTCCTGACTTTC. It specifies CATGPRTSGANVLTF.

V and J are TRBV20-1 and TRBJ2-5; no clear D. Germline V gene lookup returns CDR1 DFQATT and CDR2 SNEGSKA (reference sequence). V lost 5 bases, J lost 4 bases, and 8 bases lay in between. CDR3 length: 11 amino acids. CDR3 region: CSAPITETQYF. The CDR3 nucleotides are TGCAGTGCTCCGATAACAGAGACCCAGTACTTC.

This clonotype was counted between two and nine times. The rearrangement links TRBV7-9 to TRBJ2-3; TRBD2 agrees at 7 bases. There are 15 residues in the CDR3. J gave up 4 bases and V 4 bases, and 8 bases lay outside the gene matches. Germline assignment: CDR1 SEHNR and CDR2 FQNEAQ (reference sequence). The CDR3 DNA reads as TGTGCCAGCAGCTCAACGACTAGCAGCCCAGATACGCAGTATTTT. It is translated as CASSSTTSSPDTQYF.

This clonotype was recorded a few times. This chain connects TRBV28 to TRBJ2-7; 7 bases fit TRBD1. This CDR3 comprises 20 residues. Germline loops: CDR1 MDHEN, CDR2 SYDVKM. With V trimmed by 5 bases and J by 2 bases, 24 bases remained unmatched. CDR3 bases: TGTGCCAGCAGTCCTTTATTCCGTGAACGCCCGGGACAGATCACCTACGAGCAGTACTTC. This encodes CASSPLFRERPGQITYEQYF.

This clonotype was seen only a few times. The V gene is TRBV20-1, the J gene TRBJ1-2; no firm D call. Trimming took 4 bases from V and 2 from J, leaving 14 bases between them. Germline CDR1 DFQATT, CDR2 SNEGSKA (reference sequence). The CDR3 covers 14 residues. The CDR3 here is CSATRQWANYGYTF. CDR3 sequence (DNA): TGCAGTGCTACGCGTCAGTGGGCGAACTATGGCTACACCTTC.

The chain couples TRBV20-1 to TRBJ1-1, with D possibly matching TRBD1 (6 bases). Per the germline V gene, CDR1 is DFQATT and CDR2 is SNEGSKA (reference sequence). This CDR3 has 15 amino acids. V lost 3 bases and J 4 bases, leaving 18 bases between the germline ends. CDR3 coding DNA: TGCAGTGCTAGGGGGAGGGGGAGGACGGGCACTGAAGCTTTCTTT. Its protein is CSARGRGRTGTEAFF.

The chain couples TRBV5-1 to TRBJ2-2; D is possibly TRBD2 (6 bases). This CDR3 is 16 amino acids long. V was pared by 1 base and J by 4 bases, with 14 bases between. Germline V gene lookup returns CDR1 SGHRS and CDR2 YFSETQ. CDR3 nucleotide sequence: TGCGCCAGCAGCTTGTCTTCTGGGGGGAGCACCGGGGAGCTGTTTTTT. It encodes CASSLSSGGSTGELFF. Drawing the rest from reference TRBV5-1 and TRBJ2-2, the complete variable domain is KAGVTQTPRYLIKTRGQQVTLSCSPISGHRSVSWYQQTPGQGLQFLFEYFSETQRNKGNFPGRFSGRQFSNSRSEMNVSTLELGDSALYLCASSLSSGGSTGELFFGEGSRLTVL.

The CDR3 sequence: CSARGVLAGGPMETQYF. The CDR3 coding sequence is TGCAGTGCTAGAGGGGTACTAGCGGGGGGCCCAATGGAGACCCAGTACTTC. V gene TRBV20-1 combines with J gene TRBJ2-5, with 12 bases matching TRBD2. The germline V gene encodes CDR1 DFQATT and CDR2 SNEGSKA (reference sequence). This CDR3 has 17 residues. V dropped 1 base and J dropped 5; count of bases not matched to a gene: 11.